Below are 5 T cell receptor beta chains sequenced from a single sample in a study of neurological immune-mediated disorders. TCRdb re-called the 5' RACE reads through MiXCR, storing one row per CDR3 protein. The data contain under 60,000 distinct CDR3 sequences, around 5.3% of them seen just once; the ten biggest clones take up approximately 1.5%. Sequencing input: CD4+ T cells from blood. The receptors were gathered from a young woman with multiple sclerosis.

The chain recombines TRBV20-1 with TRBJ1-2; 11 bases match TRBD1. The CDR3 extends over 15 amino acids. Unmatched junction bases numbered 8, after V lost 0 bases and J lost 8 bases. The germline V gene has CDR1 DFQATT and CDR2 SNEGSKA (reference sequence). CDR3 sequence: CSARDRGTGGVGYTF. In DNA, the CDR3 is TGCAGTGCTAGAGATCGAGGGACAGGGGGTGTAGGCTACACCTTC.

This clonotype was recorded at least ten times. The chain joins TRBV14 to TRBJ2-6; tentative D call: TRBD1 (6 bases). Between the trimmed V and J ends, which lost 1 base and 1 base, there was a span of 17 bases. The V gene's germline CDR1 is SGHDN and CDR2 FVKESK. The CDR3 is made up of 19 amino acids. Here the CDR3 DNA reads TGTGCCAGCAGCCAAGTAGACCAGGACAGATGGTCTGGGGCCAACGTCCTGACTTTC. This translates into CASSQVDQDRWSGANVLTF.

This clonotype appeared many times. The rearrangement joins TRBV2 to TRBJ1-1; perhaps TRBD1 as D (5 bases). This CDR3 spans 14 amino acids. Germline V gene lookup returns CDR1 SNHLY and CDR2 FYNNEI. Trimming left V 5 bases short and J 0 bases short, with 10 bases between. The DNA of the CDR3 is TGTGCCAGCAGTAGGGGACGGGTGAACACTGAAGCTTTCTTT. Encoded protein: CASSRGRVNTEAFF.

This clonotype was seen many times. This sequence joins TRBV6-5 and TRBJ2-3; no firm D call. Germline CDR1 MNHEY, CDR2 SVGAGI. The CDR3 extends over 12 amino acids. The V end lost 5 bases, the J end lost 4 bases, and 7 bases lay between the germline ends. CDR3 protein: CASSTKSDTQYF. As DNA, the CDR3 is TGTGCCAGCAGTACTAAATCAGATACGCAGTATTTT.

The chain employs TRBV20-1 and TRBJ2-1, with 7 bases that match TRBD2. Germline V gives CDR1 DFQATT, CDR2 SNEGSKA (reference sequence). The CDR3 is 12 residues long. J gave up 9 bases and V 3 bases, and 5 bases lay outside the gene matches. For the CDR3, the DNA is TGCAGTGCTAGTCGGCGGGAGTCTGAGCAGTTCTTC. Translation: CSASRRESEQFF.